The clone carrying this TCR beta chain was counted ten times or more. Its antigen is currently unknown. The data belong to a study of T cells after yellow fever vaccination. This CDR3 is built from 16 residues. J lost 2 bases, V lost 3 bases, and 8 bases had no gene match. Per germline, CDR1 SGDLS and CDR2 YYNGEE. Study results and caveats: Peaking on day 5 versus 15, the secondary response was faster but weaker.

TCRdb re-derived calls from the 5' RACE reads in MiXCR, one entry per CDR3 protein. Of over 300,000 distinct CDR3 sequences in the sample, 4.1% are singletons; the top ten hold roughly 25%. This receptor was obtained from a young man who received the YFV17D yellow fever vaccine. The sample in question was PBMCs, obtained 5 days after the yellow fever booster vaccination. The rearrangement links TRBV9 to TRBJ2-5; 9 bases line up with TRBD1. CDR3 sequence reads: CASSAQGASGQETQYF. For the CDR3, the DNA is TGTGCCAGCAGCGCACAGGGGGCGTCAGGACAAGAGACCCAGTACTTC. The whole variable domain, filled in from reference TRBV9 and TRBJ2-5, reads DSGVTQTPKHLITATGQRVTLRCSPRSGDLSVYWYQQSLDQGLQFLIQYYNGEERAKGNILERFSAQQFPDLHSELNLSSLELGDSALYFCASSAQGASGQETQYFGPGTRLLVL.